This T cell receptor (beta chain) originates from a study of T cells in Graves' hyperthyroidism and ophthalmopathy. General study findings and limits: Model output signaled ophthalmopathy a median approximately six months ahead of onset. Most thyroid clonotypes with frequency above 0.001 were detected in blood.

This CDR3 has 15 residues. The V end was cut by 3 bases, the J end by 1 base, with 13 bases between. Amplified TCR beta CDR3 regions came from RNA transcripts. The TCR CDR3 first-round RT-PCR relied on the HTBI primer set. TCRdb reanalysed the multiplex PCR reads using MiXCR and keeps one entry per CDR3 protein. Counted here are about 380,000 distinct CDR3 sequences, approximately 15% occurring once; the ten biggest clones make up about 11%. The study enrolled patients aged 18 to 65 with newly diagnosed hyperthyroidism of under 2 months' duration. A note on this clonotype: The antigen is not known.

This clonotype originated in a woman aged 55-70 years with Graves' hyperthyroidism. The chain has TRBV12-3 or TRBV12-4 and TRBJ2-7; D gene ambiguous. Sequenced material: blood. CDR3 sequence reads: CASSLVYEWSYEQYF. Here the CDR3 DNA reads TGTGCCAGCAGTTTGGTTTACGAATGGTCCTACGAGCAGTACTTC.